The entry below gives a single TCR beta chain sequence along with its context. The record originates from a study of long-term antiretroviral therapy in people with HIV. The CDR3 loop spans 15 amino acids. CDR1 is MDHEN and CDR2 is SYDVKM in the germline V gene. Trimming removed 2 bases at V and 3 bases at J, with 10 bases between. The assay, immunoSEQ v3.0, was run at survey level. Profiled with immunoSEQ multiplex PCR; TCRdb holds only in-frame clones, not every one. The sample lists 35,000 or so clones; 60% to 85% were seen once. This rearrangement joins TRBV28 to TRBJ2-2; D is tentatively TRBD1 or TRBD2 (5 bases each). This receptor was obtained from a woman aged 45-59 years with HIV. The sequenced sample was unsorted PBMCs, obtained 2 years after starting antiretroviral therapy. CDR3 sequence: CASSLNGAYTGELFF. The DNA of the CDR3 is TGTGCCAGCAGTTTAAACGGGGCCTACACCGGGGAGCTGTTTTTT.